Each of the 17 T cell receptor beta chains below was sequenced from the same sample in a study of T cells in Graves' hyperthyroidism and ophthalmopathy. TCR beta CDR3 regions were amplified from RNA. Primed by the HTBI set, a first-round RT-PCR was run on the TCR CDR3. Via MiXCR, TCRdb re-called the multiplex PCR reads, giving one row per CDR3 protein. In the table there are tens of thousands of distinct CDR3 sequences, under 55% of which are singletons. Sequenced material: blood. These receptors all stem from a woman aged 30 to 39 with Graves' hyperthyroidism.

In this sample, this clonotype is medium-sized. The chain's CDR3 is CAISESGNGQPQHF. In nucleotides, the CDR3 is TGTGCCATCAGTGAGTCCGGGAACGGTCAGCCCCAGCATTTT. This chain links TRBV10-3 with TRBJ1-5; D remains ambiguous. The CDR3 is 14 amino acids. The V end lost 0 bases, the J end lost 6 bases, and 9 bases lay between the germline ends. Germline V gives CDR1 ENHRY, CDR2 SYGVKD.

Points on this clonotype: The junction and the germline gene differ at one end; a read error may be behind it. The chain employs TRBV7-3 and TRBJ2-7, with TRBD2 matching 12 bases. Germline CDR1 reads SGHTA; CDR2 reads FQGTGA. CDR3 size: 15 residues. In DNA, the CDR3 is TGTGCCAGCAGCCTACTAGCGGGAGGAACCGGGGAGCTGTACTTC. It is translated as CASSLLAGGTGELYF.

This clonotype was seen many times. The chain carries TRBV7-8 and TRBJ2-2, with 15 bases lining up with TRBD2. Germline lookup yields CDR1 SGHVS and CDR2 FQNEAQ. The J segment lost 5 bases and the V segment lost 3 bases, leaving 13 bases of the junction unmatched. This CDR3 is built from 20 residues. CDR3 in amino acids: CASSFLIGLAGGPITGELFF. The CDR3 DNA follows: TGTGCCAGCAGCTTTTTAATCGGACTAGCGGGAGGGCCTATAACCGGGGAGCTGTTTTTT.

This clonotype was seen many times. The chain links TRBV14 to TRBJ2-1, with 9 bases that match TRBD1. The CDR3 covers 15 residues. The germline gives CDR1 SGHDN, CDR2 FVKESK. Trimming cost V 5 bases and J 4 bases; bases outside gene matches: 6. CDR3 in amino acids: CASSSDRGLYNEQFF. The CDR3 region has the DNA TGTGCCAGCAGCTCAGACAGGGGGTTATACAATGAGCAGTTCTTC.

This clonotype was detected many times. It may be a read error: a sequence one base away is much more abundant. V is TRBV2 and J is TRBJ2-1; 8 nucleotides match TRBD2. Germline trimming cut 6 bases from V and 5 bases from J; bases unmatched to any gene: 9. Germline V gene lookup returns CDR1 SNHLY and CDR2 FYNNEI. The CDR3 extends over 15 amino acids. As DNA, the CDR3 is TGTGCCAGCAGCCCGGGACTAGTGGGAGACAATGAGCAGTTCTTC. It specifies CASSPGLVGDNEQFF.

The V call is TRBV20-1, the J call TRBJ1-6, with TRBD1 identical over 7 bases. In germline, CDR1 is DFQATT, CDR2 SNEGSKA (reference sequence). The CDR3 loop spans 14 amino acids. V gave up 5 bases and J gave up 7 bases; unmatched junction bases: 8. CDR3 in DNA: TGCAGTGCTTCACCGGGACAGAGAAATTCACCCCTCCACTTT. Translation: CSASPGQRNSPLHF.

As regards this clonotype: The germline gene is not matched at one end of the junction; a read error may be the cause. The CDR3 reads CTSSWAWVSTETQYF. DNA for the CDR3: TGCACCAGCAGCTGGGCCTGGGTGTCTACTGAGACCCAGTACTTC. The chain recombines TRBV5-1 with TRBJ2-5; no firm D call. This CDR3 contains 15 residues. The germline V gene encodes CDR1 SGHRS and CDR2 YFSETQ.

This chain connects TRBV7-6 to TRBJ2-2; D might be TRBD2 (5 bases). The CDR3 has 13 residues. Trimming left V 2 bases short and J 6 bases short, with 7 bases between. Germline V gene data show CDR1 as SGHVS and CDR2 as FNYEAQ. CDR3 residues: CASSLLASGELFF. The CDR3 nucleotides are TGTGCCAGCAGCTTACTAGCTTCCGGGGAGCTGTTTTTT.

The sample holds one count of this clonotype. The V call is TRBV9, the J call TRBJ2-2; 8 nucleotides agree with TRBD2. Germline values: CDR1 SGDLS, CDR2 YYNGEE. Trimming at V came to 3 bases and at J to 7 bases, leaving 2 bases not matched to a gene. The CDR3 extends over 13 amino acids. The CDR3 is CASSGGTSGELFF. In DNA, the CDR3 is TGTGCCAGCAGCGGAGGGACTAGCGGGGAGCTGTTTTTT. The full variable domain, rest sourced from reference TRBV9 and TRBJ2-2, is DSGVTQTPKHLITATGQRVTLRCSPRSGDLSVYWYQQSLDQGLQFLIQYYNGEERAKGNILERFSAQQFPDLHSELNLSSLELGDSALYFCASSGGTSGELFFGEGSRLTVL.

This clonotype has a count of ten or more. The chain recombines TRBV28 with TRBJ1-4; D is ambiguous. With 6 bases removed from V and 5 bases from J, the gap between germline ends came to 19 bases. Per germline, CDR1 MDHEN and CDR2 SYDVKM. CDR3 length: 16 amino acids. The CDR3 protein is CASSTMKEASNEKLFF. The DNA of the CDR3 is TGTGCCAGCAGCACCATGAAGGAAGCCTCAAATGAAAAACTGTTTTTT.

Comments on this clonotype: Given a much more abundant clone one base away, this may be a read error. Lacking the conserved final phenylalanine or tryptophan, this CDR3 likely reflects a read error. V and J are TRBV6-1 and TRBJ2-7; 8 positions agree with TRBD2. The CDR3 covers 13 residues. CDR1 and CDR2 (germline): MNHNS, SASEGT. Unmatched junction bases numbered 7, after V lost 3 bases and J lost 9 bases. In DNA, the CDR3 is TGTGCCAGCAGTGAGCGGGGGGTCCTCGCGCAGTACTCC. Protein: CASSERGVLAQYS.

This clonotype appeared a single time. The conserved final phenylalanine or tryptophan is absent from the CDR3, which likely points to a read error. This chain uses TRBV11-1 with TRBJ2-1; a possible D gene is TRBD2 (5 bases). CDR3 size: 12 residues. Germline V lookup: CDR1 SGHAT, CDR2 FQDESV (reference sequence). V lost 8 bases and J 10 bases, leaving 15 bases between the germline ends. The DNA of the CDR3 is TGTGCCAGCGCGTCCGGGGTAAAGGAGCAGTTCTGC. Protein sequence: CASASGVKEQFC.

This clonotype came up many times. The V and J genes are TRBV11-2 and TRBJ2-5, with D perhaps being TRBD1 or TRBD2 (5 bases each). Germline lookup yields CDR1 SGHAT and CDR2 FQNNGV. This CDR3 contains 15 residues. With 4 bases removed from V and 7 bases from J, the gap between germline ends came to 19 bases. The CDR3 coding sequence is TGTGCCAGCAGCTCGACCCACCAGGGCGAGGGGACCCAGTACTTC. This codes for CASSSTHQGEGTQYF. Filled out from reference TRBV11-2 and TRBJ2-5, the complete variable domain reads EAGVAQSPRYKIIEKRQSVAFWCNPISGHATLYWYQQILGQGPKLLIQFQNNGVVDDSQLPKDRFSAERLKGVDSTLKIQPAKLEDSAVYLCASSSTHQGEGTQYFGPGTRLLVL.

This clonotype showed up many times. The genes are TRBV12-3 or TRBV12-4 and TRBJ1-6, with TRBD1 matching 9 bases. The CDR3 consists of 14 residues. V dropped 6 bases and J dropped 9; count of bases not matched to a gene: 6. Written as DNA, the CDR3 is TGTGCCAGCAGAAAAGAGACAGGGGGTTCACCCCTCCACTTT. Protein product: CASRKETGGSPLHF.

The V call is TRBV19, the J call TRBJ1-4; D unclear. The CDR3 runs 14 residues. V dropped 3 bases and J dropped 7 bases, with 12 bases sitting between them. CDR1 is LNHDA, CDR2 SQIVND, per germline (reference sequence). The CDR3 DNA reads TGTGCCAGTAGTATCCGGAGGTCCAGTGAAAAACTGTTTTTT. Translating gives CASSIRRSSEKLFF. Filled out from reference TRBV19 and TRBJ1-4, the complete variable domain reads DGGITQSPKYLFRKEGQNVTLSCEQNLNHDAMYWYRQDPGQGLRLIYYSQIVNDFQKGDIAEGYSVSREKKESFPLTVTSAQKNPTAFYLCASSIRRSSEKLFFGSGTQLSVL.

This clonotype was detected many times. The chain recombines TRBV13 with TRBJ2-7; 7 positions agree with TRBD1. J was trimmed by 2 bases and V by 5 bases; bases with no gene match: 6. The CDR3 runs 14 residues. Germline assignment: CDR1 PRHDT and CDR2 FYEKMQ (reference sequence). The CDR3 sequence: CASSIRQGAYEQYF. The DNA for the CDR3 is TGTGCCAGCAGCATAAGACAGGGAGCCTACGAGCAGTACTTC.

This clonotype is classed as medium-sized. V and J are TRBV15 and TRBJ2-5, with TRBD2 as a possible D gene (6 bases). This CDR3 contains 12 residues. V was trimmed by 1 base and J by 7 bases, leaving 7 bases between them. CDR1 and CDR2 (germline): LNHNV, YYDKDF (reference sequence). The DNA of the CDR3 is TGTGCCACCAGCAGAGCGGAGGGGACCCAGTACTTC. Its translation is CATSRAEGTQYF.